This T cell receptor beta chain was documented in a study of control samples from healthy donors and cancer patients. The assay was immunoSEQ multiplex PCR, and TCRdb's table has in-frame clones only and misses some. The table has around 80,000 clones, over 90% seen once. V lost 0 bases to trimming and J lost 5 bases, with 8 bases between them. CDR3 size: 13 residues. CDR1 and CDR2 from the germline V gene are SGHRS and YFSETQ. This chain links TRBV5-1 with TRBJ1-2; weak D call: TRBD1 (5 bases). This TCR was recovered from a woman aged 25 to 45 in good health. Specimen: blood. CDR3 loop: CASSLGQQYGYTF. The CDR3 coding sequence is TGCGCCAGCAGCTTGGGACAGCAGTATGGCTACACCTTC.